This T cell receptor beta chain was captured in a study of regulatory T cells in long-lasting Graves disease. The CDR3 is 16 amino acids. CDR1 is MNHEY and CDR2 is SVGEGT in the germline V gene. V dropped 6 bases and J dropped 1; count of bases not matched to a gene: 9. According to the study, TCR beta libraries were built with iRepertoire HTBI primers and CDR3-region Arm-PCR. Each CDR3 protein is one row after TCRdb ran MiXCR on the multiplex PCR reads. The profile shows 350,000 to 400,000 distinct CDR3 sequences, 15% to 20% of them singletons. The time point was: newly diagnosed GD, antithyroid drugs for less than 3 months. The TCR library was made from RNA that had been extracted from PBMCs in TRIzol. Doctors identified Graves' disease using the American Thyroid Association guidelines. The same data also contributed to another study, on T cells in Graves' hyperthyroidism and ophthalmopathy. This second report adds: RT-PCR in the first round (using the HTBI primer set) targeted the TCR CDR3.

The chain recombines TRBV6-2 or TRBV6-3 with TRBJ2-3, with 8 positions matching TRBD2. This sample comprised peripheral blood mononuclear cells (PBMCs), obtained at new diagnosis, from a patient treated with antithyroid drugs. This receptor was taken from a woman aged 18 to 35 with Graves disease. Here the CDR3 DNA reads TGTGCCAGCAGGTCCTACCTAGCGGGCCGCACAGATACGCAGTATTTT. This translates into CASRSYLAGRTDTQYF.